Presented here are 30 T cell receptor beta chains from one specimen sequenced in a study of regulatory T cells in long-lasting Graves disease. The sample's time point: persistent/refractory GD, antithyroid drugs over 5 years with positive TRAb. The authors made the TCR library using RNA they extracted from PBMCs. Arm-PCR of CDR3 regions and iRepertoire HTBI primers were used to build TCR beta libraries. Each CDR3 protein gets one entry after TCRdb re-called the multiplex PCR reads with MiXCR. The table lists 300,000 to 500,000 distinct CDR3 sequences, around 20% of them singletons, with more than 20% in the top ten. Sequenced material: peripheral blood mononuclear cells (PBMCs), taken when the disease was refractory, from a patient treated with antithyroid drugs. The receptors shown here come from a female donor with Graves disease.

This clonotype was counted between two and nine times. J is TRBJ2-4 and V is TRBV15, with 8 bases identical to TRBD1. The junction had 9 bases not matched to a gene; V was cut back by 6 bases and J by 2 bases. Germline V gene data show CDR1 as LNHNV and CDR2 as YYDKDF (reference sequence). The CDR3 covers 16 residues. The CDR3 protein is CATRYTGGSSKNIQYF. The CDR3, as DNA: TGTGCCACCAGGTACACAGGGGGGTCGTCCAAAAACATTCAGTACTTC.

The chain uses TRBV29-1 and TRBJ2-5, with D possibly TRBD2 on 6 matching bases. The CDR3 has 15 amino acids. Germline V gene lookup returns CDR1 SQVTM and CDR2 ANQGSEA. Trimming stripped 2 bases from V and 4 bases from J, with 17 bases between. CDR3 amino acids: CSVELPGRLPETQYF. The CDR3 DNA follows: TGCAGCGTTGAACTGCCAGGGAGGTTGCCAGAGACCCAGTACTTC.

This clonotype was observed many times. V is TRBV3-1 and J is TRBJ2-7; D is uncertain. Trimming left V 1 base short and J 4 bases short, with 11 bases between. The CDR3 consists of 14 residues. Germline V lookup: CDR1 LGHDT, CDR2 YNNKEL (reference sequence). The CDR3 DNA sequence: TGTGCCAGCAGCCAAGCGAATAGCAGGTACGAGCAGTACTTC. Translating gives CASSQANSRYEQYF.

This clonotype was detected a few times. A junction boundary mismatches the germline segment, possibly from a read error. The chain uses TRBV20-1 and TRBJ2-7; no clear D. The CDR3 spans 14 residues. Germline V gene sequence: CDR1 DFQATT, CDR2 SNEGSKA (reference sequence). CDR3 residues: CSASVPALTYEQCF. CDR3 bases: TGCAGTGCTAGTGTGCCAGCCCTCACCTACGAGCAGTGCTTC.

The table lists this clonotype with many counts. The rearrangement links TRBV7-2 to TRBJ2-5; D not certain. Germline-derived CDR1 and CDR2 are SGHTA and FQGNSA. The CDR3 runs to 17 residues. The germline V and J ends were trimmed by 3 bases and 1 base, with 18 bases remaining between them. The CDR3, as DNA: TGTGCCAGCAGCTTGGGTCCATTTCAAGTTGGCCAAGAGACCCAGTACTTC. This gives the protein CASSLGPFQVGQETQYF.

In its sample, this clonotype was seen many times. V is TRBV6-1 and J is TRBJ1-5; D is perhaps TRBD1 (6 bases). This CDR3 comprises 16 residues. The V end lost 2 bases, the J end lost 4 bases, and 15 bases lay between the germline ends. The germline V gene has CDR1 MNHNS and CDR2 SASEGT. The CDR3 loop reads CASSERGGRVNQPQHF. The CDR3 bases are TGTGCCAGCAGTGAAAGGGGGGGCAGGGTGAATCAGCCCCAGCATTTT.

This clonotype was detected many times. The chain uses TRBV20-1 and TRBJ1-1; D not certain. The CDR3 is made up of 13 amino acids. Between the trimmed V and J ends, which lost 0 bases and 8 bases, there was a span of 13 bases. CDR1 and CDR2 (germline): DFQATT, SNEGSKA (reference sequence). The CDR3 loop is CSARDSEGREAFF. The CDR3 DNA sequence: TGCAGTGCTAGAGACTCTGAGGGAAGAGAAGCTTTCTTT.

The chain joins TRBV5-6 to TRBJ2-5; tentative D call: TRBD1 (6 bases). The CDR3 sequence is 15 residues long. V was trimmed by 5 bases and J by 6 bases, leaving 20 bases between them. Looked up from germline, CDR1 is SGHDT and CDR2 is YYEEEE. This CDR3 is CASSSGTLSLKTQYF. The CDR3 bases are TGTGCCAGCAGTTCTGGGACACTGTCACTAAAGACCCAGTACTTC.

There are many counts of this clonotype. CDR3 coding DNA: TGTGCCAGCAGTCTTATGAGGGGAGGGGACACTGAAGCTTTCTTT. Amino acids: CASSLMRGGDTEAFF. The genes are TRBV28 and TRBJ1-1; D may be TRBD1 (5 bases). V lost 5 bases to trimming and J lost 3 bases, with 16 bases between them. Germline lookup yields CDR1 MDHEN and CDR2 SYDVKM. This CDR3 comprises 15 residues.

This sequence joins TRBV6-2 or TRBV6-3 and TRBJ2-2, with 7 bases that match TRBD1. The CDR3 extends over 15 amino acids. J lost 3 bases, V lost 2 bases, and 3 bases had no gene match. Germline lookup yields CDR1 MNHEY and CDR2 SVGEGT. CDR3 DNA sequence: TGTGCCAGCAGTTACGGCGACAGGGACACCGGGGAGCTGTTTTTT. It translates to CASSYGDRDTGELFF.

Many counts were recorded for this clonotype. V gene TRBV10-3 combines with J gene TRBJ2-7, with D perhaps assigned TRBD1 or TRBD2 (5 bases each). Germline V gives CDR1 ENHRY, CDR2 SYGVKD. This CDR3 comprises 16 residues. The germline V and J ends were trimmed by 4 bases and 2 bases, with 18 bases remaining between them. The CDR3 sequence is CAISAYSGTDTYEQYF. CDR3 bases: TGTGCCATCAGTGCCTATTCCGGGACCGACACCTACGAGCAGTACTTC.

The chain couples TRBV20-1 to TRBJ2-5, with a possible D match to TRBD1 (5 bases). CDR3 length: 17 residues. V was shortened by 0 bases and J by 3 bases, with 20 bases between the two germline ends. Germline V CDR1 and CDR2: DFQATT, SNEGSKA (reference sequence). Here the CDR3 reads CSARDPAAGAVKETQYF. The CDR3, as DNA: TGCAGTGCTAGAGACCCAGCTGCTGGGGCTGTTAAAGAGACCCAGTACTTC.

The sample holds a few counts of this clonotype. A much more abundant neighbour one base away suggests this may be a read error. The chain recombines TRBV28 with TRBJ2-5; TRBD2 is a possible D gene (7 bases). The V gene's germline CDR1 is MDHEN and CDR2 SYDVKM. CDR3 length equals 15 residues. CDR3 sequence (DNA): TGTGCCAGCAGTTTACCTATGGGGGGGCGAGAGGCCCAGTACTTC. It is translated as CASSLPMGGREAQYF.

The chain uses TRBV30 and TRBJ1-2; D uncertain. The CDR3 extends over 13 amino acids. From germline, CDR1 is GTSNPN and CDR2 SVGIG (reference sequence). V lost 2 bases and J 8 bases, leaving 15 bases between the germline ends. This chain's CDR3 is CAWSLWALDGYTF. In DNA, the CDR3 is TGTGCCTGGAGTCTATGGGCCCTGGACGGCTACACCTTC.

This clonotype was counted at least ten times. The chain uses TRBV27 and TRBJ1-5; D unresolved. There are 14 residues in the CDR3. Germline CDR1 and CDR2: MNHEY and SMNVEV (reference sequence). Trimming took 3 bases from V and 0 from J, leaving 6 bases between them. For the CDR3, the DNA is TGTGCCAGCAGTTTCGACGGTAGCAATCAGCCCCAGCATTTT. Translated, it gives CASSFDGSNQPQHF.

The chain has TRBV5-5 and TRBJ2-7; no definite D call. Germline values: CDR1 SGHKS, CDR2 YYEKEE (reference sequence). This CDR3 comprises 15 residues. The V end was cut by 4 bases, the J end by 6 bases, with 20 bases between. The CDR3, as DNA: TGTGCCAGCAGCCCAACAGATAGGAATGAGTTCGAGCAGTACTTC. Protein: CASSPTDRNEFEQYF.

The chain couples TRBV19 to TRBJ1-5, with D possibly matching TRBD1 (6 bases). V lost 2 bases and J lost 3, with 14 bases in between. The CDR3 has 16 amino acids. Germline-derived CDR1 and CDR2 are LNHDA and SQIVND (reference sequence). The DNA for the CDR3 is TGTGCCAGTAGTATATCCGGGACAACTTACAATCAGCCCCAGCATTTT. This gives the protein CASSISGTTYNQPQHF.

The table lists this clonotype with many counts. The chain employs TRBV6-2 or TRBV6-3 and TRBJ2-7, with D uncertain. Germline V gene lookup returns CDR1 MNHEY and CDR2 SVGEGT. With 0 bases removed from V and 4 bases from J, the gap between germline ends came to 4 bases. CDR3 length: 12 residues. CDR3 bases: TGTGCCAGCAGTTACTCCCTATACGAGCAGTACTTC. Translated: CASSYSLYEQYF.

The rearrangement joins TRBV11-2 to TRBJ1-3; D is undetermined. Trimming shortened V by 5 bases and J by 6 bases, and 11 bases separated the two germline ends. The CDR3 covers 13 residues. Germline V lookup: CDR1 SGHAT, CDR2 FQNNGV. The CDR3 DNA is TGTGCCAGCAGCCCTCTATTTGTAAACACCATATATTTT. The encoded protein is CASSPLFVNTIYF.

This clonotype was seen more than once but under ten times. V and J are TRBV6-1 and TRBJ1-4; the D gene is possibly TRBD1 (5 bases). Between the trimmed V and J ends, which lost 6 bases and 7 bases, there was a span of 15 bases. The CDR3 has 14 amino acids. From germline, CDR1 is MNHNS and CDR2 SASEGT. DNA for the CDR3: TGTGCCAGCAGCCTAGACAGCAATGGTGAAAAACTGTTTTTT. It is translated as CASSLDSNGEKLFF.

The chain uses TRBV4-1 and TRBJ2-5; 14 nucleotides line up with TRBD2. CDR3 length: 19 residues. V was pared by 0 bases and J by 5 bases, with 11 bases of the junction left unmatched. Germline-derived CDR1 and CDR2 are MGHRA and YSYEKL. The CDR3 reads CASSQDLRLAGGQRETQYF. The CDR3 bases are TGCGCCAGCAGCCAAGATCTTCGACTAGCGGGAGGGCAGAGGGAGACCCAGTACTTC.

The V call is TRBV29-1, the J call TRBJ2-2; D might be TRBD2 (6 bases). The germline V and J ends were trimmed by 4 bases and 2 bases, with 11 bases remaining between them. The germline V gene encodes CDR1 SQVTM and CDR2 ANQGSEA. The CDR3 contains 14 residues. CDR3 loop: CSVAGGTNTGELFF. The CDR3 DNA reads TGCAGCGTTGCGGGCGGGACTAACACCGGGGAGCTGTTTTTT.

This clonotype was seen more than once but under ten times. CDR3 in DNA: TGTGCCAGCAGCCCCGAGAGCGGGAGGGCCTCAGAGACCCAGTACTTC. Translating gives CASSPESGRASETQYF. V usage is TRBV7-2 and J usage is TRBJ2-5, with 10 nucleotides matching TRBD2. The CDR3 covers 16 residues. Germline CDR1 reads SGHTA; CDR2 reads FQGNSA. V was clipped by 5 bases and J by 4 bases; unmatched bases: 10.

V gene TRBV29-1 combines with J gene TRBJ1-1; 9 nucleotides align to TRBD1. The ends lost 3 bases at V and 8 bases at J; junction bases unmatched: 7. The CDR3 runs to 13 residues. From germline, CDR1 is SQVTM and CDR2 ANQGSEA. CDR3 in DNA: TGCAGCGTTGAGCTCCGGGACAGGGCCGAAGCTTTCTTT. This translates into CSVELRDRAEAFF. The full variable domain, rest sourced from reference TRBV29-1 and TRBJ1-1, is SAVISQKPSRDICQRGTSLTIQCQVDSQVTMMFWYRQQPGQSLTLIATANQGSEATYESGFVIDKFPISRPNLTFSTLTVSNMSPEDSSIYLCSVELRDRAEAFFGQGTRLTVV.

This clonotype was recorded at least ten times. V gene TRBV11-2 combines with J gene TRBJ2-7, with D perhaps given as TRBD1 or TRBD2 (6 bases each). Germline V gives CDR1 SGHAT, CDR2 FQNNGV. The length of the CDR3 is 17 residues. With 0 bases removed from V and 0 bases from J, the gap between germline ends came to 15 bases. This CDR3 reads CASSLDPGGGYSYEQYF. Written as DNA, the CDR3 is TGTGCCAGCAGCTTAGATCCCGGGGGCGGGTACTCCTACGAGCAGTACTTC.

This clonotype was picked up many times. The genes are TRBV28 and TRBJ2-7; 7 bases fit TRBD1. The CDR3 contains 14 residues. Trimming cost V 5 bases and J 2 bases; bases outside gene matches: 6. Germline V gene sequence: CDR1 MDHEN, CDR2 SYDVKM. The CDR3 spells CASSLHRGAYEQYF. DNA for the CDR3: TGTGCCAGCAGTCTTCACAGGGGAGCCTACGAGCAGTACTTC. The full variable domain, its missing parts supplied by reference TRBV28 and TRBJ2-7, is DVKVTQSSRYLVKRTGEKVFLECVQDMDHENMFWYRQDPGLGLRLIYFSYDVKMKEKGDIPEGYSVSREKKERFSLILESASTNQTSMYLCASSLHRGAYEQYFGPGTRLTVT.

In this sample, this clonotype turned up a few times. As DNA, the CDR3 is TGTGCCAGCAGTACCCCTTCTAGCGGGAGATCAGCTACGCAGTATTTT. Protein: CASSTPSSGRSATQYF. This sequence joins TRBV12-3 or TRBV12-4 and TRBJ2-3; 10 bases map to TRBD2. The CDR3 totals 16 residues. V was clipped by 5 bases and J by 8 bases; unmatched bases: 13.

This chain uses TRBV30 with TRBJ1-1; D is unclear. Germline assignment: CDR1 GTSNPN and CDR2 SVGIG (reference sequence). The CDR3 loop spans 13 amino acids. V was trimmed by 7 bases and J by 1 base, leaving 13 bases between them. The DNA of the CDR3 is TGTGCCTTGACGGTCTTGGGGAACACTGAAGCTTTCTTT. This encodes CALTVLGNTEAFF.

The V gene is TRBV20-1, the J gene TRBJ1-1; no firm D call. The CDR3 covers 13 residues. Germline V gives CDR1 DFQATT, CDR2 SNEGSKA (reference sequence). The V end was cut by 0 bases, the J end by 1 base, with 6 bases between. For the CDR3, the DNA is TGCAGTGCTAGAGATCGACCGAACACTGAAGCTTTCTTT. Amino acid sequence: CSARDRPNTEAFF.

This clonotype was seen many times. The V call is TRBV20-1, the J call TRBJ1-5; D may be TRBD1 (5 bases). V was shortened by 4 bases and J by 1 base, with 11 bases between the two germline ends. The CDR3 spans 14 residues. The V gene's germline CDR1 is DFQATT and CDR2 SNEGSKA (reference sequence). The DNA of the CDR3 is TGCAGTGCTACGACGGGGGGAAGCAATCAGCCCCAGCATTTT. Protein product: CSATTGGSNQPQHF.